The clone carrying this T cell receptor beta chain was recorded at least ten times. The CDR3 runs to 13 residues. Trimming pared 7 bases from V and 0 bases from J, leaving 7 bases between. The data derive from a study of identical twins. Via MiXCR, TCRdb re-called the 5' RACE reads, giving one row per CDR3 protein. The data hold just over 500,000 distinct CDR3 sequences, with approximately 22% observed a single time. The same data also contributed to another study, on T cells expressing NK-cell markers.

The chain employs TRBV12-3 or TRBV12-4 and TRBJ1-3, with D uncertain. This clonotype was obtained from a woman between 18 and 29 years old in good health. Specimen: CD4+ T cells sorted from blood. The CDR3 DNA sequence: TGTGCCAGCACCGTTGGCTCTGGAAACACCATATATTTT. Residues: CASTVGSGNTIYF.